The next 17 T cell receptor beta chains were all read from a single sample in a study of OX40 agonist ivuxolimab in advanced cancers. The data were produced by immunoSEQ multiplex PCR, yet TCRdb's version contains in-frame clones alone and is incomplete. Altogether about 64,000 clones are present, roughly 89% being singletons, with the ten largest covering 2.8%. The sample was CD4+ or CD8+ T cells sorted from blood, taken in a trial of the OX40 agonist ivuxolimab. Receptors were obtained from an adult with an advanced solid tumor such as melanoma, head and neck, liver or kidney cancer.

Written as DNA, the CDR3 is TGTGCCAGCAGCCCAGGGACAGGGTGGACCTACGAGCAGTACTTC. Translation gives CASSPGTGWTYEQYF. The J gene is TRBJ2-7, the V gene TRBV7-9; 9 bases are a match to TRBD1. With 5 bases clipped from V and 2 bases from J, the junction kept 7 bases outside the gene matches. This CDR3 has 15 residues. Germline loops: CDR1 SEHNR, CDR2 FQNEAQ (reference sequence).

The gene calls are TRBV10-2 and TRBJ2-7; D is possibly TRBD2 (6 bases). The CDR3 contains 16 residues. V lost 9 bases to trimming and J lost 6 bases, with 27 bases between them. From germline, CDR1 is WSHSY and CDR2 SAAADI. The CDR3 DNA is TGCGCCAGTTCGGGACTTAGGCTAGCGACTACTCCCGAGCAGTACTTC. It translates to CASSGLRLATTPEQYF.

The V and J genes are TRBV6-1 and TRBJ1-5; D might be TRBD1 (6 bases). The CDR3 has 13 residues. Germline V gives CDR1 MNHNS, CDR2 SASEGT. V was cut by 4 bases and J by 6 bases, with 10 bases left in between. Here the CDR3 DNA reads TGTGCCAGCAGTGTACAGGGTCTTCAGCCCCAGCATTTT. It translates to CASSVQGLQPQHF.

This chain uses TRBV5-6 with TRBJ2-5; 9 bases are shared with TRBD1. The CDR3 has 15 amino acids. CDR1 is SGHDT, CDR2 YYEEEE, per germline. With V trimmed by 3 bases and J by 4 bases, 7 bases remained unmatched. The DNA of the CDR3 is TGTGCCAGCAGCTCGGGACAGGGCCGAGTAGAGACCCAGTACTTC. Translated, it gives CASSSGQGRVETQYF.

CDR3 nucleotides: TGTGCCAGCTCACCCTCAGAAGAGCTCTATGGCTACACCTTC. Translating it yields CASSPSEELYGYTF. V is TRBV18 and J is TRBJ1-2; D unclear. V lost 3 bases, J lost 4 bases, and 12 bases lay in between. The CDR3 has 14 amino acids. CDR1 is KGHSH and CDR2 is LQKENI in the germline V gene.

The chain couples TRBV19 to TRBJ2-5; 7 nucleotides agree with TRBD2. CDR1 is LNHDA and CDR2 is SQIVND in the germline V gene (reference sequence). The CDR3 has 13 residues. Germline trimming cut 8 bases from V and 4 bases from J; bases unmatched to any gene: 7. In DNA, the CDR3 is TGTGCCAGTCGATCGGGGGGAGGAGAGACCCAGTACTTC. It yields the protein CASRSGGGETQYF.

The rearrangement uses TRBV19 and TRBJ1-1; the D is unclear. This CDR3 comprises 14 residues. CDR1 is LNHDA, CDR2 SQIVND, per germline (reference sequence). V lost 6 bases and J 1 base, leaving 12 bases between the germline ends. This CDR3 is CASRGLAKNTEAFF. In nucleotides, the CDR3 is TGTGCCAGTAGAGGACTGGCAAAGAACACTGAAGCTTTCTTT.

The J gene is TRBJ2-2, the V gene TRBV5-4; 9 bases are a match to TRBD1. Germline CDR1 is SGHNT and CDR2 is YYREEE (reference sequence). The CDR3 consists of 17 residues. Trimming took 1 base from V and 4 from J; bases not matched to a gene: 8. CDR3 DNA sequence: TGTGCCAGCAGCTTGTCCCACGGGACAGGGAGCACCGGGGAGCTGTTTTTT. It encodes CASSLSHGTGSTGELFF.

J is TRBJ2-3 and V is TRBV4-1, with TRBD2 matching over 9 bases. Germline CDR1 and CDR2: MGHRA and YSYEKL. V gave up 2 bases and J gave up 3 bases; unmatched junction bases: 6. The CDR3 runs to 16 residues. In DNA, the CDR3 is TGCGCCAGCAGCCAATCTAGCGGGGAACCTACAGATACGCAGTATTTT. This codes for CASSQSSGEPTDTQYF.

With regard to this clone: Just one base apart from a much larger clone, this may be a read error. The chain has TRBV5-5 and TRBJ2-2, with D hard to call. The V end lost 3 bases, the J end lost 1 base, and 4 bases lay between the germline ends. Germline lookup yields CDR1 SGHKS and CDR2 YYEKEE (reference sequence). CDR3 length: 13 residues. For the CDR3, the DNA is TGTGCCAGCAGCTCACAGAACACCGGGGAGCTGTTTTTT. It specifies CASSSQNTGELFF.

This rearrangement joins TRBV27 to TRBJ2-7; D is unresolved. In germline, CDR1 is MNHEY, CDR2 SMNVEV (reference sequence). This CDR3 has 15 amino acids. Trimming left V 2 bases short and J 1 base short, with 12 bases between. Here the CDR3 DNA reads TGTGCCAGCAGTTTAAAGTGGGGTGGGTCCTACGAGCAGTACTTC. Protein product: CASSLKWGGSYEQYF.

This chain connects TRBV6-1 to TRBJ1-2; 7 bases match TRBD1. The trim removed 3 bases at V and 2 bases at J, leaving 9 bases unmatched. The V gene's germline CDR1 is MNHNS and CDR2 SASEGT. CDR3 length equals 16 residues. CDR3 sequence reads: CASSDPGQGGNYGYTF. Here the CDR3 DNA reads TGTGCCAGCAGTGACCCAGGCCAGGGGGGGAACTATGGCTACACCTTC.

The rearrangement joins TRBV30 to TRBJ2-7, with 9 bases identical to TRBD2. CDR1 and CDR2 from the germline V gene are GTSNPN and SVGIG (reference sequence). V lost 4 bases and J lost 7; bases outside the gene matches: 8. This CDR3 region has 13 residues. CDR3 protein: CAWNPSGAWEQYF. The CDR3 DNA reads as TGTGCCTGGAATCCTAGCGGGGCCTGGGAGCAGTACTTC.

Note on this clone: The same CDR3 also results from other DNA sequences found in this sample. The chain combines TRBV7-2 with TRBJ2-1; 9 bases align to TRBD2. CDR3 length equals 15 residues. J gave up 4 bases and V 1 base, and 2 bases lay outside the gene matches. Germline loops: CDR1 SGHTA, CDR2 FQGNSA. The CDR3, as DNA: TGTGCCAGCAGCTTAGGGACTAGCGCATACAATGAGCAGTTCTTC. This codes for CASSLGTSAYNEQFF.

The chain joins TRBV7-9 to TRBJ2-1, with D unclear. Germline CDR1 reads SEHNR; CDR2 reads FQNEAQ (reference sequence). This CDR3 spans 12 amino acids. Trimming pared 6 bases from V and 14 bases from J, leaving 17 bases between. CDR3 amino acids: CASSPDSAQEFF. The CDR3 nucleotides read TGTGCCAGCAGTCCCGACTCGGCTCAAGAGTTCTTC.

This clone appeared once. This chain connects TRBV30 to TRBJ2-3; perhaps TRBD2 as D (6 bases). CDR1 and CDR2 (germline): GTSNPN, SVGIG (reference sequence). V was clipped by 4 bases and J by 1 base, with 9 bases between them. This CDR3 has 13 residues. CDR3 nucleotides: TGTGCCTGGAACCCGGGAGGCACAGATACGCAGTATTTT. It encodes CAWNPGGTDTQYF. Complete variable domain (other parts from reference TRBV30 and TRBJ2-3): SQTIHQWPATLVQPVGSPLSLECTVEGTSNPNLYWYRQAAGRGLQLLFYSVGIGQISSEVPQNLSASRPQDRQFILSSKKLLLSDSGFYLCAWNPGGTDTQYFGPGTRLTVL.

This clone was observed a few times. The V gene is TRBV28, the J gene TRBJ1-4, with D uncertain. The CDR3 is made up of 15 amino acids. Germline V gene sequence: CDR1 MDHEN, CDR2 SYDVKM. The V and J ends lost 7 bases and 7 bases respectively, with 19 bases between them. CDR3 DNA: TGTGCCAGCACTACTCCGGCAGGAGGTAGTGAAAAACTGTTTTTT. Protein product: CASTTPAGGSEKLFF.